The present T cell receptor beta chain was sequenced within a study of OX40 agonist ivuxolimab in advanced cancers. Whole-study context: Partial responses, seen in three patients, involved one hepatocellular carcinoma and two cutaneous melanomas. The study, taken as a whole, reports: CD8+ T cells were the subset that, on average, had more expanded clones than CD4+.

The assay was immunoSEQ multiplex PCR, and TCRdb's table has in-frame clones only and misses some. The table records some 86,000 clones, 91% of them present only once. Germline CDR1 is MGHRA and CDR2 is YSYEKL. Trimming left V 2 bases short and J 7 bases short, with 8 bases between. CDR3 size: 13 residues. Note on this clone: Its antigen is still unknown.

Sequences were derived from CD4+ or CD8+ T cells sorted from blood, sampled in a trial of the OX40 agonist ivuxolimab. This clonotype originated in an adult with an advanced solid tumor such as melanoma, head and neck, liver or kidney cancer. The chain combines TRBV4-1 with TRBJ2-2, with a tentative D call TRBD1 (6 bases). CDR3 bases: TGCGCCAGCAGCCAACCAGGGGTCGGGGAGCTGTTTTTT. Its translation is CASSQPGVGELFF.